This entry features one TCR beta chain sequence. Germline V gene sequence: CDR1 DFQATT, CDR2 SNEGSKA (reference sequence). The V and J ends lost 3 bases and 0 bases respectively, with 6 bases between them. The CDR3 sequence is 13 residues long. This sample stems from a study of blood T cell repertoires in COVID-19. Study as a whole: COVID-19 samples collected from the United States, Italy and Spain covered acute and convalescent phases.

Per the study methods: How many nucleated cells were present was estimated from reference gene primer amplification. Method: immunoSEQ multiplex PCR; TCRdb's copy keeps in-frame clones and lacks some. The V and J calls and the clone size are those of that table, but D and trimming were determined from the DNA. Of approximately 150,000 clones listed, 65% to 85% are singletons. Study members were between about 18 and 100 years old and lived in 20 to 25 US regions. The V and J genes are TRBV20-1 and TRBJ1-5, with unresolved D. The clonotype was recovered from a middle-aged woman with acute COVID-19. The specimen sequenced was PBMCs or T cells enriched from blood (not recorded which). CDR3 amino acids: CSASRGSNQPQHF. CDR3 coding DNA: TGCAGTGCTAGTCGGGGTAGCAATCAGCCCCAGCATTTT.